The rows below give T cell receptor beta chains drawn from one sample of a study of blood T cell repertoires in COVID-19. Clones were read by immunoSEQ multiplex PCR, and TCRdb kept only the in-frame ones, dropping some. The repertoire includes approximately 170,000 clones, 88% of them detected once, and approximately 9% sits in the top ten. The sequenced sample consisted of PBMCs or T cells enriched from blood (not recorded which). These receptors were collected from a woman under 30 who had recovered from COVID-19. CDR3s include the opening cysteine and the closing phenylalanine or tryptophan.

j_call | v_call | cdr3_aa
TRBJ1-2 | TRBV7-9 | CASSLDFGYTF
TRBJ1-5 | TRBV7-8 | CASSAGRVRQPQHF
TRBJ2-1 | TRBV5-1 | CASSLGPSGRDNEQFF
TRBJ1-2 | TRBV10-3 | CAISELQGGYGYTF
TRBJ1-4 | TRBV28 | CASSLPGGTDNEKLFF
TRBJ2-3 | TRBV14 | CASRPMAGGPDTQYF
TRBJ1-3 | TRBV19 | CASSMGDFSGNTIYF
TRBJ1-6 | TRBV7-6 | CASSQGGNSPLHF
TRBJ2-6 | TRBV7-6 | CASSLSEQPGGGGANVLTF
TRBJ2-2 | TRBV5-1 | CASRHPTSGGAKSTGELFF
TRBJ1-1 | TRBV6-4 | CATTGGFTEAFF
TRBJ1-1 | TRBV5-6 | CASSWDRGLRTEAFF
TRBJ2-7 | TRBV4-2 | CASSQDLAPGGGPHEQYF
TRBJ2-2 | TRBV7-4 | CASTQSPDWRVTGELFF
TRBJ2-7 | TRBV6-2/TRBV6-3 | CASSYDSPGTYEQYF
TRBJ1-6 | TRBV18 | CASSPYEQGVNSPLHF
TRBJ2-1 | TRBV27 | CASSFQGNEQFF
TRBJ2-1 | TRBV5-5 | CASSYQLGLANEQFF
TRBJ2-5 | TRBV5-1 | CASSPVLAGGLVKTQYF